Following are 16 T cell receptor beta chains from one sample sequenced in a study of regulatory T cells in long-lasting Graves disease. Indicated time point: newly diagnosed GD, antithyroid drugs for less than 3 months. PBMC RNA was the source of the TCR library. For TCR beta, libraries came from iRepertoire HTBI primers and Arm-PCR of CDR3 regions. TCRdb reprocessed the multiplex PCR reads with MiXCR, giving one entry per CDR3 protein. The sample carries over 350,000 distinct CDR3 sequences, around 13% recorded once. These records were also assigned to another study, of T cells in Graves' hyperthyroidism and ophthalmopathy.

The sequenced sample was peripheral blood mononuclear cells (PBMCs), obtained at new diagnosis, from a patient treated with antithyroid drugs. The receptors shown here come from a woman aged 45-65 years with Graves disease.

This sequence joins TRBV6-1 and TRBJ1-5; unclear D gene. V was clipped by 5 bases and J by 4 bases, with 12 bases between them. This CDR3 comprises 14 residues. Germline V gene lookup returns CDR1 MNHNS and CDR2 SASEGT. CDR3 loop: CASSPRARNQPQHF. The CDR3 DNA is TGTGCCAGCAGTCCTAGGGCGAGGAATCAGCCCCAGCATTTT.

At least ten counts were recorded for this clonotype. The chain links TRBV28 to TRBJ2-1, with TRBD2 matching 12 bases. Germline V gives CDR1 MDHEN, CDR2 SYDVKM. The CDR3 has 16 amino acids. V lost 6 bases to trimming and J lost 5 bases; unmatched junction nucleotides: 8. The CDR3 DNA reads TGTGCCAGCAGCATCTCCGGACTAGCGGGACACAATGAGCAGTTCTTC. Its protein is CASSISGLAGHNEQFF.

The chain couples TRBV19 to TRBJ2-7; 9 bases fit TRBD2. Unmatched junction bases numbered 4, after V lost 5 bases and J lost 2 bases. The CDR3 has 14 residues. Germline-derived CDR1 and CDR2 are LNHDA and SQIVND (reference sequence). CDR3 residues: CASSSSGITYEQYF. CDR3 in DNA: TGTGCCAGTAGTTCTAGCGGGATTACCTACGAGCAGTACTTC.

This clonotype was detected a few times. The chain employs TRBV11-2 and TRBJ2-2; D possibly corresponds to TRBD2 (7 bases). Germline CDR1 reads SGHAT; CDR2 reads FQNNGV. The CDR3 has 14 amino acids. Trimming took off 5 bases at V and 6 bases at J, with 13 bases between the two ends. The CDR3 loop reads CASSHIGGPGELFF. CDR3 coding DNA: TGTGCCAGCAGCCATATCGGGGGGCCCGGGGAGCTGTTTTTT.

This clonotype was counted between two and nine times. This chain joins TRBV6-5 and TRBJ2-6, with 7 bases aligning to TRBD1. The V gene end was trimmed by 3 bases and the J gene end by 3 bases; junction bases not matched to a gene: 2. CDR1 MNHEY and CDR2 SVGAGI come from the germline V gene. The CDR3 totals 15 residues. The CDR3 is CASSYDRVGANVLTF. The CDR3 nucleotides are TGTGCCAGCAGTTATGACAGGGTTGGGGCCAACGTCCTGACTTTC.

Points on this clonotype: A read error may be the cause here, since a much bigger clone is one base away. This chain links TRBV28 with TRBJ2-7; D gene ambiguous. This CDR3 is built from 16 residues. V lost 5 bases to trimming and J lost 1 base, with 18 bases between them. Looked up from germline, CDR1 is MDHEN and CDR2 is SYDVKM. The CDR3 DNA follows: TGTGCCAGCAGTCCTGGATCGCAACAGCTTTCCTACGAGCAGTACTTC. This sequence encodes CASSPGSQQLSYEQYF.

This clonotype was recorded many times. The chain recombines TRBV12-3 or TRBV12-4 with TRBJ2-7; no firm D call. V dropped 6 bases and J dropped 2 bases, with 14 bases sitting between them. This CDR3 region has 14 residues. The chain's CDR3 is CASSPTAVTYEQYF. CDR3 DNA sequence: TGTGCCAGCAGCCCGACGGCAGTTACCTACGAGCAGTACTTC.

A few counts support this clonotype. The rearrangement uses TRBV15 and TRBJ2-1; no reliable D call. The CDR3 has 13 amino acids. CDR1 LNHNV and CDR2 YYDKDF come from the germline V gene (reference sequence). Trimming cost V 8 bases and J 5 bases, with 13 bases left between them. The CDR3 protein is CATRWGNHNEQFF. The CDR3 nucleotides read TGTGCCACCCGCTGGGGAAACCACAATGAGCAGTTCTTC.

To note about this clonotype: A read error may be the cause here, since a much bigger clone is one base away. This chain uses TRBV12-3 or TRBV12-4 with TRBJ2-2, with 8 nucleotides matching TRBD1. The length of the CDR3 is 17 residues. After removal of 4 bases from V and 7 bases from J, the junction contained 14 bases not matched to a gene. The CDR3 here is CASSSRVAGGVGGELFF. The CDR3, as DNA: TGTGCCAGCAGTTCGAGGGTGGCAGGGGGCGTTGGCGGGGAGCTGTTTTTT.

The sample holds many counts of this clonotype. V gene TRBV10-3 combines with J gene TRBJ1-4; D not certain. V was cut by 3 bases and J by 13 bases, with 12 bases left in between. CDR1 is ENHRY and CDR2 is SYGVKD in the germline V gene. CDR3 size: 12 residues. The CDR3 loop is CAISDSNRGLFF. DNA for the CDR3: TGTGCCATCAGTGATTCTAACCGGGGACTGTTTTTT.

This clonotype came up many times. This chain links TRBV20-1 with TRBJ2-2; perhaps TRBD2 as D (5 bases). The CDR3 is made up of 17 amino acids. Trimming shortened V by 3 bases and J by 0 bases, and 17 bases separated the two germline ends. Germline CDR1 is DFQATT and CDR2 is SNEGSKA (reference sequence). The CDR3 loop is CSASHTGSYANTGELFF. The CDR3 nucleotides are TGCAGTGCTAGCCATACGGGAAGTTACGCGAACACCGGGGAGCTGTTTTTT.

The chain employs TRBV5-1 and TRBJ2-2; 8 bases map to TRBD1. The CDR3 length is 17 residues. CDR1 and CDR2 from the germline V gene are SGHRS and YFSETQ. The J segment lost 1 base and the V segment lost 6 bases, leaving 11 bases of the junction unmatched. CDR3 amino acids: CASKTEFGQGNTGELFF. Written as DNA, the CDR3 is TGCGCCAGCAAAACCGAATTTGGACAGGGGAACACCGGGGAGCTGTTTTTT.

This clonotype occurred many times. This rearrangement joins TRBV28 to TRBJ2-1; D is possibly TRBD2 (6 bases). V lost 4 bases and J lost 9, with 16 bases in between. Germline V lookup: CDR1 MDHEN, CDR2 SYDVKM. This CDR3 region has 14 residues. For the CDR3, the DNA is TGTGCCAGCAGTTCCGGGCAGGGAGGTACTGAGCAGTTCTTC. This codes for CASSSGQGGTEQFF.

There are many counts of this clonotype. The V and J genes are TRBV15 and TRBJ2-7, with D perhaps TRBD1 (6 bases). Deletions cut 0 bases from V and 3 bases from J, with 9 bases between. CDR3 size: 14 residues. The V gene's germline CDR1 is LNHNV and CDR2 YYDKDF (reference sequence). CDR3 nucleotides: TGTGCCACCAGCAGAGATAGAGGGGGCTACGAGCAGTACTTC. The encoded protein is CATSRDRGGYEQYF.

The chain carries TRBV11-2 and TRBJ2-2; D remains ambiguous. Trimming stripped 5 bases from V and 5 bases from J, with 9 bases between. CDR3 length: 13 residues. CDR1 is SGHAT and CDR2 is FQNNGV in the germline V gene. In nucleotides, the CDR3 is TGTGCCAGCAGCACCCCAAAGACCGGGGAGCTGTTTTTT. Encoded protein: CASSTPKTGELFF.

The table lists this clonotype with many counts. The rearrangement links TRBV30 to TRBJ2-1; 11 positions agree with TRBD2. Germline V CDR1 and CDR2: GTSNPN, SVGIG (reference sequence). The junction had 3 bases not matched to a gene; V was cut back by 4 bases and J by 10 bases. This CDR3 spans 12 amino acids. This CDR3 is CAWTRLAGEQFF. The CDR3 region has the DNA TGTGCCTGGACTCGACTAGCGGGAGAGCAGTTCTTC.